This T cell receptor (beta chain) was recorded in a study of technical replicates of blood from a handful of donors. Libraries were prepared by immunoSEQ multiplex PCR; TCRdb keeps only in-frame clonotypes and omits some of them. The sample consists of about 72,000 clones, over 85% of them appearing once. The CDR3 has 17 residues. Germline V lookup: CDR1 SGHNT, CDR2 YENEEA. J gave up 1 base and V 1 base, and 1 base lay outside the gene matches. The chain combines TRBV11-3 with TRBJ2-2, with 12 bases matching TRBD2. Input material: T cells isolated from PBMCs. The TCR was taken from a human donor in good health. This CDR3 is CASSLGTSGKNTGELFF. The CDR3 DNA reads TGTGCCAGCAGCTTAGGGACTAGCGGGAAGAACACCGGGGAGCTGTTTTTT.